The present TCR beta chain was sequenced within a study of regulatory T cells in long-lasting Graves disease. Notes on the study in general: Sample size, which was small, may have reduced accuracy. Among the persistent patients, 2,741 public clonotypes were shared, more than the 950 to 1,000 shared among new patients. Persistent Graves' cases showed lower TCR diversity than newly diagnosed cases.

This clonotype appeared many times. What it binds is not known. Trimming took 7 bases from V and 4 from J; bases not matched to a gene: 10. This CDR3 comprises 15 residues. The germline CDR1 and CDR2 sequences are MDHEN and SYDVKM. Time point in this sample: persistent/refractory GD, antithyroid drugs over 5 years with positive TRAb. The TCR library was made from RNA that had been extracted from PBMCs in TRIzol. Through Arm-PCR of CDR3 regions and iRepertoire HTBI primers, TCR beta libraries were built. Per the original methods: The samples included approximately 60 TRBV and about 13 TRBJ segments. Each CDR3 protein is one row after TCRdb ran MiXCR on the multiplex PCR reads. TCRdb, rather than the study authors, made the V and J calls. The sample records 420,000 or so distinct CDR3 sequences, about a quarter being singletons.

The sequence was collected from a female donor with Graves disease. The chain is built from TRBV28 and TRBJ1-5, with 7 positions matching TRBD1. The material sequenced was peripheral blood mononuclear cells (PBMCs), taken when the disease was refractory, from a patient treated with antithyroid drugs. CDR3 nucleotides: TGTGCCAGCAATCACCCCGACAGGGATAATCAGCCCCAGCATTTT. The encoded protein is CASNHPDRDNQPQHF. Full variable domain (remainder filled in from reference TRBV28 and TRBJ1-5): DVKVTQSSRYLVKRTGEKVFLECVQDMDHENMFWYRQDPGLGLRLIYFSYDVKMKEKGDIPEGYSVSREKKERFSLILESASTNQTSMYLCASNHPDRDNQPQHFGDGTRLSIL.